The 5 T cell receptor beta chains reported below all come from one sample, sequenced in a study of post-analysis software for immune sequencing data. Whole-study results and caveats: About 5 TRBV segments, including TRBV5-6, TRBV5-1 and TRBV20-1, were more frequent in patients than controls.

Antigen specificity for these receptors is unknown. The TCR beta cDNA libraries carried unique molecular identifiers. TCRdb fed the PCR reads into MiXCR, producing one record per CDR3 protein. The table has almost 700,000 distinct CDR3 sequences, 59% seen once; the top ten hold around 11%. Source material: blood. These receptors were collected from a girl aged 2 to 9 with multiple sclerosis.

The rearrangement joins TRBV5-6 to TRBJ2-5; 9 bases fit TRBD2. Germline CDR1 SGHDT, CDR2 YYEEEE. V was pared by 2 bases and J by 13 bases, with 6 bases of the junction left unmatched. This CDR3 region has 12 residues. The CDR3 region has the DNA TGTGCCAGCAGCTTTTTCCTAGCGGGACCGTACTTC. Translated, it gives CASSFFLAGPYF.

On this clonotype: The germline gene is not matched at one end of the junction; a read error may be the cause. The genes are TRBV3-1 and TRBJ2-7, with 16 bases matching TRBD2. The tail of the sequence fits TRBJ2-5 better, so the J call may be wrong. The CDR3 loop spans 19 amino acids. The V gene's germline CDR1 is LGHDT and CDR2 YNNKEL (reference sequence). Written as DNA, the CDR3 is TGTGCCAGCGGCCAAGCCGGGACTAGCGGGAGGGCCGTCCGGGAGACCCAGTACTTC. Amino acids: CASGQAGTSGRAVRETQYF.

V usage is TRBV7-8 and J usage is TRBJ2-1; TRBD2 matches at 9 bases. Germline V gene sequence: CDR1 SGHVS, CDR2 FQNEAQ. The CDR3 consists of 15 residues. The V and J ends lost 4 bases and 4 bases, in that order; junction bases with no gene match: 5. CDR3 amino acids: CASSSRLAGYNEQFF. The CDR3 bases are TGTGCCAGCAGCTCGAGGCTAGCGGGGTACAATGAGCAGTTCTTC.

The V call is TRBV12-3 or TRBV12-4, the J call TRBJ1-1; TRBD1 aligns across 7 bases. The CDR3 is 14 amino acids. Trimming at V came to 4 bases and at J to 3 bases, leaving 5 bases not matched to a gene. DNA of the CDR3: TGTGCCAGCAGTTCCAGGGACAGAGACACTGAAGCTTTCTTT. It is translated as CASSSRDRDTEAFF.

The chain has TRBV15 and TRBJ1-2; no definite D call. The CDR3 sequence is 12 residues long. Trimming stripped 2 bases from V and 5 bases from J, with 6 bases between. Germline assignment: CDR1 LNHNV and CDR2 YYDKDF (reference sequence). The CDR3 reads CATSRPEYGYTF. As DNA, the CDR3 is TGTGCCACCAGCAGACCCGAATATGGCTACACCTTC.